One sample yielded the 20 T cell receptor beta chains listed below, sequenced in a study of T-cell memory formation after mild COVID-19. A single record per CDR3 protein comes from TCRdb applying MiXCR to the 5' RACE reads. The sample lists about 250,000 distinct CDR3 sequences; roughly 15% were seen once. The specimen sequenced was PBMCs or a T cell subset sorted from them (not recorded which). The origin of the receptors is an adult woman who had mild COVID-19 (a few samples of this study predate the infection). Cell type and time point are not known.

V usage is TRBV6-2 or TRBV6-3 and J usage is TRBJ2-1; TRBD2 is a possible D gene (6 bases). The CDR3 extends over 12 amino acids. Germline CDR1 is MNHEY and CDR2 is SVGEGT. The V end lost 0 bases, the J end lost 13 bases, and 10 bases lay between the germline ends. The CDR3: CASSYSSGVQFF. The CDR3 DNA reads TGTGCCAGCAGTTACTCGTCGGGAGTCCAGTTCTTC.

The rearrangement links TRBV2 to TRBJ1-3; weak D call: TRBD1 (5 bases). CDR3 size: 14 residues. CDR1 and CDR2 from the germline V gene are SNHLY and FYNNEI. Trimming left V 6 bases short and J 11 bases short, with 20 bases between. The DNA of the CDR3 is TGTGCCAGCAGACAGGACGGCCCTAACCCCTCCATATATTTT. Its protein product is CASRQDGPNPSIYF.

The rearrangement joins TRBV21-1 to TRBJ1-4; no check of the table's D call, TRBD1, against the DNA was made. TRBV21-1 is assigned pseudogene status. This CDR3 spans 15 amino acids. This CDR3 is CASIESPGEGEKLFF. CDR3 in DNA: TGTGCCAGCATCGAAAGCCCAGGGGAAGGGGAAAAACTGTTTTTT.

The rearrangement links TRBV4-1 to TRBJ1-5; weak D call: TRBD1 (5 bases). CDR1 MGHRA and CDR2 YSYEKL come from the germline V gene. V lost 6 bases and J lost 2, with 17 bases in between. The CDR3 runs to 16 residues. The CDR3: CASSQTPTGGNQPQHF. CDR3 nucleotides: TGCGCCAGCAGTCAAACTCCGACGGGGGGCAATCAGCCCCAGCATTTT.

This chain joins TRBV15 and TRBJ1-2; 9 bases line up with TRBD1. The junction had 9 bases not matched to a gene; V was cut back by 3 bases and J by 10 bases. CDR3 size: 14 residues. CDR1 is LNHNV, CDR2 YYDKDF, per germline (reference sequence). The CDR3 sequence is CATSSWDRASPYTF. In nucleotides, the CDR3 is TGTGCCACCAGCAGTTGGGACAGGGCTTCGCCCTACACCTTC.

This clonotype was recorded a few times. The chain employs TRBV9 and TRBJ2-5, with D unresolved. V lost 3 bases, J lost 0 bases, and 15 bases lay in between. The CDR3 runs to 16 residues. Per germline, CDR1 SGDLS and CDR2 YYNGEE. CDR3 loop: CASSETPAAYQETQYF. The DNA for the CDR3 is TGTGCCAGCAGCGAGACGCCGGCAGCGTACCAAGAGACCCAGTACTTC. Full variable domain (remainder filled in from reference TRBV9 and TRBJ2-5): DSGVTQTPKHLITATGQRVTLRCSPRSGDLSVYWYQQSLDQGLQFLIQYYNGEERAKGNILERFSAQQFPDLHSELNLSSLELGDSALYFCASSETPAAYQETQYFGPGTRLLVL.

This clonotype was seen repeatedly, ten times or more. This chain joins TRBV20-1 and TRBJ1-2; no firm D call. Per germline, CDR1 DFQATT and CDR2 SNEGSKA (reference sequence). V dropped 4 bases and J dropped 4 bases, with 16 bases sitting between them. CDR3 length equals 14 residues. Here the CDR3 reads CSATMGNTAYGYTF. As DNA, the CDR3 is TGCAGTGCTACAATGGGAAACACTGCCTATGGCTACACCTTC.

V is TRBV5-1 and J is TRBJ2-1; TRBD2 is a possible D gene (6 bases). Per the germline V gene, CDR1 is SGHRS and CDR2 is YFSETQ. V lost 7 bases to trimming and J lost 12 bases, with 14 bases between them. The CDR3 totals 11 residues. In DNA, the CDR3 is TGCGCCAGCTCGGGGGAAACCAGGCAGTTCTTC. Protein: CASSGETRQFF.

This clonotype was seen only a few times. The chain joins TRBV10-3 to TRBJ2-7; 8 bases line up with TRBD2. The germline CDR1 and CDR2 sequences are ENHRY and SYGVKD. J lost 0 bases, V lost 2 bases, and 6 bases had no gene match. There are 16 residues in the CDR3. CDR3 loop: CAISEPLAGFSYEQYF. The CDR3 nucleotides read TGTGCCATCAGTGAGCCTTTAGCGGGGTTCTCCTACGAGCAGTACTTC.

The CDR3 DNA reads TGTGCCAGCAGCCTTCAGTGGGGACAGACCTACAATGAGCAGTTCTTC. Translating gives CASSLQWGQTYNEQFF. This sequence joins TRBV5-6 and TRBJ2-1; TRBD1 matches at 7 bases. This CDR3 spans 16 amino acids. Per germline, CDR1 SGHDT and CDR2 YYEEEE. J lost 2 bases, V lost 4 bases, and 9 bases had no gene match.

The CDR3 DNA follows: TGTGCCAGCAGTTTAGCCCGCAGTATCTATGGCTACACCTTC. It yields the protein CASSLARSIYGYTF. The genes are TRBV12-3 or TRBV12-4 and TRBJ1-2; D call uncertain. Trimming took 0 bases from V and 4 from J, leaving 9 bases between them. The CDR3 is 14 amino acids.

There are many counts of this clonotype. V is TRBV5-1 and J is TRBJ1-1; possible D gene TRBD1, 5 bases. The CDR3 consists of 15 residues. Germline CDR1 is SGHRS and CDR2 is YFSETQ. Trimming removed 0 bases from V and 6 bases from J, with 15 bases in between. For the CDR3, the DNA is TGCGCCAGCAGCTTGGAGGGCAGGGCGAGCCCTGAAGCTTTCTTT. Amino acid sequence: CASSLEGRASPEAFF.

This chain joins TRBV12-5 and TRBJ2-7; 7 bases fit TRBD1. This CDR3 has 14 residues. The germline gives CDR1 LGHNT, CDR2 FRNRAP. V was clipped by 2 bases and J by 1 base; unmatched bases: 2. CDR3 nucleotides: TGTGCTAGTGGTTTGCCGGGACAGTCCTACGAGCAGTACTTC. It codes for CASGLPGQSYEQYF.

This clonotype was counted between two and nine times. The chain links TRBV4-2 to TRBJ2-1; D gene unclear. This CDR3 is built from 16 residues. V was cut by 0 bases and J by 6 bases, with 15 bases left in between. Germline CDR1 reads LGHNA; CDR2 reads YNFKEQ. The CDR3: CASSQEESSYGNEQFF. The CDR3 DNA sequence: TGTGCCAGCAGCCAAGAGGAGTCTAGTTACGGCAATGAGCAGTTCTTC.

The V call is TRBV5-6, the J call TRBJ1-1; 9 bases align to TRBD1. Germline V gene lookup returns CDR1 SGHDT and CDR2 YYEEEE. V shed 5 bases and J 5 bases; nucleotides not matched to a gene: 10. CDR3 length: 15 amino acids. The CDR3 DNA reads as TGTGCCAGCAGAACGACAGGGGGGAAATGGACTGAAGCTTTCTTT. Protein: CASRTTGGKWTEAFF.

This sequence joins TRBV5-1 and TRBJ1-1, with a tentative D call TRBD1 (6 bases). V was cut by 3 bases and J by 4 bases, with 13 bases left in between. The CDR3 extends over 14 amino acids. Germline V lookup: CDR1 SGHRS, CDR2 YFSETQ. DNA for the CDR3: TGCGCCAGCAGCTCACAACAGGGTACCACTGAAGCTTTCTTT. Translation gives CASSSQQGTTEAFF.

This clonotype was observed a few times. The rearrangement links TRBV30 to TRBJ1-1; D unresolved. V was cut by 3 bases and J by 2 bases, with 19 bases left in between. The CDR3 has 16 residues. The germline gives CDR1 GTSNPN, CDR2 SVGIG (reference sequence). DNA for the CDR3: TGTGCCTGGAGGCCTACCTACAGTCCCGCAAACACTGAAGCTTTCTTT. This encodes CAWRPTYSPANTEAFF.

The chain combines TRBV6-5 with TRBJ2-6, with TRBD2 matching 12 bases. The CDR3 has 18 amino acids. CDR1 is MNHEY and CDR2 is SVGAGI in the germline V gene. V shed 2 bases, J shed 2 bases, and the junction held 4 bases outside the gene matches. CDR3 sequence reads: CASSYLAGGLAGANVLTF. The CDR3 coding sequence is TGTGCCAGCAGTTACCTAGCGGGAGGGTTAGCTGGGGCCAACGTCCTGACTTTC.

This clonotype came up a few times. The chain is built from TRBV5-1 and TRBJ2-3; D tentatively fits TRBD1 or TRBD2 (6 bases each). This CDR3 comprises 17 residues. Germline-derived CDR1 and CDR2 are SGHRS and YFSETQ. V gave up 0 bases and J gave up 4 bases, with 18 bases separating them. CDR3: CASSLARYGGHPDTQYF. DNA for the CDR3: TGCGCCAGCAGCTTGGCCCGGTACGGGGGCCACCCAGATACGCAGTATTTT.

V is TRBV5-1 and J is TRBJ1-2; TRBD1 agrees at 10 bases. V was clipped by 1 base and J by 7 bases; unmatched bases: 4. CDR3 length: 14 amino acids. The germline gives CDR1 SGHRS, CDR2 YFSETQ. The chain's CDR3 is CASSLTGQGSGYTF. In nucleotides, the CDR3 is TGCGCCAGCAGCTTGACGGGACAGGGGAGTGGCTACACCTTC.